This T cell receptor beta chain derives from a study of regulatory T cells in long-lasting Graves disease. Study observations and caveats: Examination was confined to peripheral blood, excluding thyroid tissue.

Sequencing libraries for TCR beta were prepared with iRepertoire HTBI primers and Arm-PCR of CDR3 regions. TCRdb re-called the multiplex PCR reads through MiXCR, storing one row per CDR3 protein. The sample yields approximately 300,000 distinct CDR3 sequences, 15% to 20% seen once. Germline V gene lookup returns CDR1 ENHRY and CDR2 SYGVKD. The CDR3 loop spans 16 amino acids. Regarding this clonotype: Its specificity is unknown. A far larger clone is just one base off, so this is likely a read error.

Time point of the sample: newly diagnosed GD, antithyroid drugs for less than 3 months. The TCR library was made from RNA extracted from PBMCs. Material: peripheral blood mononuclear cells (PBMCs), obtained at new diagnosis, from a patient treated with antithyroid drugs. This chain uses TRBV10-3 with TRBJ2-1; D remains ambiguous. The DNA end is a closer match to TRBJ2-5, so the J assignment may be wrong. The sequence derives from a female donor with Graves disease. The CDR3 is CAISDSARGGQETQYF. The CDR3 DNA sequence: TGTGCCATCAGTGACTCGGCCCGAGGTGGCCAAGAGACCCAGTACTTC.